This TCR beta chain is drawn from a study of identical twins. Study findings and constraints: Conclusions came from cross-sectional statistical analysis, not from following the same donors.

MiXCR was run by TCRdb on the 5' RACE reads, yielding one entry per CDR3 protein. In the table there are 1.5 million to 2 million distinct CDR3 sequences, about 30% of which are singletons. Per germline, CDR1 DFQATT and CDR2 SNEGSKA (reference sequence). Trimming removed 0 bases from V and 3 bases from J, with 9 bases in between. This CDR3 region has 13 residues. This clonotype has a handful of counts. The antigen remains undetermined. This TCR was recovered from a newborn girl in good health. The specimen sequenced was cord blood. The rearrangement links TRBV20-1 to TRBJ2-7; the D is unclear. The CDR3 nucleotides are TGCAGTGCTAGAGATCCCGACCGCTACGAGCAGTACTTC. Protein product: CSARDPDRYEQYF.